This TCR beta chain was sequenced for a study of graft-versus-host responses after intestinal transplantation. General study results and limits: Early post-transplant HvG declines tracked with peak circulating GvH clone levels. Among recipient marrow samples, GvH clones were found; some appeared first in ileum or blood.

V dropped 5 bases and J dropped 4; count of bases not matched to a gene: 9. This CDR3 spans 17 amino acids. Germline V gene data show CDR1 as SEHNR and CDR2 as FQNEAQ (reference sequence). The table came from immunoSEQ multiplex PCR; TCRdb's copy has only in-frame clones and leaves some out. The sample shows about 110,000 clones, more than 85% of them seen only once. With respect to this clone: Its cognate antigen is unknown.

The receptor was derived from a human donor who was the organ donor for an intestinal transplant. J is TRBJ1-3 and V is TRBV7-9, with TRBD1 identical over 12 bases. Sequencing was performed on unstimulated CD8+ T cells sorted from spleen or lymph node cells, taken before transplant. CDR3 loop: CASSGTGQGALGNTIYF. The DNA of the CDR3 is TGTGCCAGCAGCGGAACGGGACAGGGGGCGTTAGGAAACACCATATATTTT.